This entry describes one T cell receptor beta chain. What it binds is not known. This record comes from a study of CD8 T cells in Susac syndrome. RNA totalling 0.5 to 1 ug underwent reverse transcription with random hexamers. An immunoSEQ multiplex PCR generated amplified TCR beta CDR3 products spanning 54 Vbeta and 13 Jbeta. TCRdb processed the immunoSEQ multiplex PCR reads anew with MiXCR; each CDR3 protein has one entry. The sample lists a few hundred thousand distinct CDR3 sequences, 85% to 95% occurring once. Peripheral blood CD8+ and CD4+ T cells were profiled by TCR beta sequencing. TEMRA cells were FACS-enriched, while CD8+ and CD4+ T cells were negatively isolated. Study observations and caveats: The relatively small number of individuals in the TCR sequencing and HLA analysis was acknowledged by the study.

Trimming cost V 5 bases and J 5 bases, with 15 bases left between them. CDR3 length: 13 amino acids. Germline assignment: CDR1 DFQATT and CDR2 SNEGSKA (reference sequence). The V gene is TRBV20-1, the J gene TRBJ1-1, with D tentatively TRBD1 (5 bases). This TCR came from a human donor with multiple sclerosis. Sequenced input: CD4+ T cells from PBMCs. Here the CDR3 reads CSAPTARFTEAFF. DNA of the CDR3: TGCAGTGCTCCGACAGCCCGGTTTACTGAAGCTTTCTTT.